This T cell receptor beta chain derives from a study of T cell repertoires in cytomegalovirus infection. Findings of the study overall: Ex vivo, HLA-C-restricted CMV-specific TCR beta clonotypes prevailed over the rest of the response.

Concerning this clonotype itself: Its cognate antigen is unknown.

From the reads, TCRdb called clonotypes with MiXCR, one entry per CDR3 protein. Altogether nearly 700,000 distinct CDR3 sequences are present, around 32% being singletons, with the ten largest covering roughly 18%. The CDR3 sequence is 16 residues long. V trimming: 2 bases; J trimming: 7 bases; junction bases outside the gene matches: 9. Germline values: CDR1 MNHNS, CDR2 SASEGT. The specimen comprised cultured PBMCs, sampled from culture after CMV antigen stimulation. V usage is TRBV6-1 and J usage is TRBJ2-1; 9 bases fit TRBD2. This clonotype was sampled from a human donor in good health (CMV status not recorded). Some clones in this sample may be carry-over from other donors' samples. CDR3 sequence reads: CASSEFSAGGRNEQFF. In DNA form, the CDR3 reads TGTGCCAGCAGTGAATTCTCAGCGGGGGGTAGGAATGAGCAGTTCTTC.